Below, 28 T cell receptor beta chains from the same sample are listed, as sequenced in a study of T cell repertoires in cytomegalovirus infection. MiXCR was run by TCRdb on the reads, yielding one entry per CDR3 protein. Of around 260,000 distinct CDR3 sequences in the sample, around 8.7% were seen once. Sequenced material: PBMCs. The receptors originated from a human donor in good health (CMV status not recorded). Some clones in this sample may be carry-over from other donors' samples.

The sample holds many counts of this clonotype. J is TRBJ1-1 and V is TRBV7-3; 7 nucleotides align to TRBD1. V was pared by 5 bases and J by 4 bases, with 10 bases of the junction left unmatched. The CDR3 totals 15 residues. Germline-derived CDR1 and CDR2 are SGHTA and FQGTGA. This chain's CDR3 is CASSKRTGAVTEAFF. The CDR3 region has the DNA TGTGCCAGCAGCAAACGGACAGGAGCTGTCACTGAAGCTTTCTTT.

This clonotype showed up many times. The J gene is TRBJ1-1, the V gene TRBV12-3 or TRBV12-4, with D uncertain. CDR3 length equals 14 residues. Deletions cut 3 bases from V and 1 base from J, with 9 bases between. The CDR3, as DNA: TGTGCCAGCAGTTTCGGCCTTTCGAACACTGAAGCTTTCTTT. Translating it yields CASSFGLSNTEAFF.

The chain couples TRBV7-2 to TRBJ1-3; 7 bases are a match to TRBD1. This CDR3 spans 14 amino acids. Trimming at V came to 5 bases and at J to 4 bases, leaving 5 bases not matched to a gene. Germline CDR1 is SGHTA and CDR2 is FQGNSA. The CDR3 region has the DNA TGTGCCAGCAGCCCGCAGGGGGGAGGAAACACCATATATTTT. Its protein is CASSPQGGGNTIYF.

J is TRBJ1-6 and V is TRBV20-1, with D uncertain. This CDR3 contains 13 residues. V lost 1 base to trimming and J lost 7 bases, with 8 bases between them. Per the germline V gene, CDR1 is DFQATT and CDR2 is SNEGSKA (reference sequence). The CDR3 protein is CSARGFENSPLHF. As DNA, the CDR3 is TGCAGTGCTAGAGGGTTCGAGAATTCACCCCTCCACTTT.

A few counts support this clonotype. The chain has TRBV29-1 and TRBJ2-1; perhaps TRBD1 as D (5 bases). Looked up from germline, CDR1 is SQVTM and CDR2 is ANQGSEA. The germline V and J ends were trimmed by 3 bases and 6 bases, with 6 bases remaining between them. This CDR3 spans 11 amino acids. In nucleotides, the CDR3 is TGCAGCGTTGACAGGGCCAATGAGCAGTTCTTC. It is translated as CSVDRANEQFF.

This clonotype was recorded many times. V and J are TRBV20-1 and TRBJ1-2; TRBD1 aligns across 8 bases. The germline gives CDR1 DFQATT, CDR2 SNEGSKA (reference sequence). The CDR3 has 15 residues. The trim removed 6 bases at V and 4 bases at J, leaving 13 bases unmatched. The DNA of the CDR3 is TGCAGTGCAACCCGACTCGGACAGGGTGTCTATGGCTACACCTTC. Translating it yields CSATRLGQGVYGYTF.

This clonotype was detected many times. For the CDR3, the DNA is TGTGCCAGCAGCTTAGACAGTTCCGGAGACTACAATGAGCAGTTCTTC. It yields the protein CASSLDSSGDYNEQFF. The genes are TRBV7-2 and TRBJ2-1; no clear D. V lost 1 base to trimming and J lost 3 bases, with 13 bases between them. From germline, CDR1 is SGHTA and CDR2 FQGNSA. The CDR3 runs 16 residues.

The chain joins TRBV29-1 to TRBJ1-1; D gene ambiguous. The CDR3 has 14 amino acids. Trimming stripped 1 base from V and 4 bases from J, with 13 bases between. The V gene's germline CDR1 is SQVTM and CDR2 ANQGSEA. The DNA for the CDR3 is TGCAGCGTTGAAGTCGTTAAGGTCGCCACTGAAGCTTTCTTT. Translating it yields CSVEVVKVATEAFF.

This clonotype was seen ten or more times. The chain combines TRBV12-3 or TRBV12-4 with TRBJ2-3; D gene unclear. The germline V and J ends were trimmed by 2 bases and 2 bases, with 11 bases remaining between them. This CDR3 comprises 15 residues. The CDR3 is CASSLFSADTDTQYF. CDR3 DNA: TGTGCCAGCAGTTTATTCTCGGCAGACACAGATACGCAGTATTTT.

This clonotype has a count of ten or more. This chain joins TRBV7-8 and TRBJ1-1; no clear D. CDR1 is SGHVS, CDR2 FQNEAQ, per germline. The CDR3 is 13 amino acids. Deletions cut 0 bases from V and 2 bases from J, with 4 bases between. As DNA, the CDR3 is TGTGCCAGCAGCTTAGCCCCCAACACTGAAGCTTTCTTT. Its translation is CASSLAPNTEAFF.

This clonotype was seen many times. The CDR3, as DNA: TGTGCCAGCAGCTTAGCGCTCGGGTTGGATACGCAGTATTTT. This encodes CASSLALGLDTQYF. The chain combines TRBV7-2 with TRBJ2-3; unclear D gene. Germline V gene lookup returns CDR1 SGHTA and CDR2 FQGNSA. The CDR3 length is 14 residues. V lost 0 bases, J lost 6 bases, and 10 bases lay in between.

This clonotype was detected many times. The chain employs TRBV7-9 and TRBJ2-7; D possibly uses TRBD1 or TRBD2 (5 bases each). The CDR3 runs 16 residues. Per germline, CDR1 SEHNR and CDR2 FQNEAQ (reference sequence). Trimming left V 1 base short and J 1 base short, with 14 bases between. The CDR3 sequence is CASSLGGSQSSYEQYF. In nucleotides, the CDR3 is TGTGCCAGCAGCTTAGGGGGGTCCCAGAGTTCCTACGAGCAGTACTTC.

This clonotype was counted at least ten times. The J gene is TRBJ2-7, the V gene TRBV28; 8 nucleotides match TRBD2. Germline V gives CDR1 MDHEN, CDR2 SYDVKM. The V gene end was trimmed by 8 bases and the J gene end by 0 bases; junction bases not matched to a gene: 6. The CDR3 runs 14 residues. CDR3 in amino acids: CASETSGSSYEQYF. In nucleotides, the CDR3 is TGTGCCAGCGAAACTAGCGGTAGCTCCTACGAGCAGTACTTC. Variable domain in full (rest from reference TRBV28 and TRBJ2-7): DVKVTQSSRYLVKRTGEKVFLECVQDMDHENMFWYRQDPGLGLRLIYFSYDVKMKEKGDIPEGYSVSREKKERFSLILESASTNQTSMYLCASETSGSSYEQYFGPGTRLTVT.

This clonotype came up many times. The CDR3 region is CASSSGATYEQYF. DNA for the CDR3: TGTGCCAGCTCAAGCGGGGCCACCTACGAGCAGTACTTC. This chain connects TRBV12-3 or TRBV12-4 to TRBJ2-7; 7 nucleotides align to TRBD2. V trimming: 8 bases; J trimming: 2 bases; junction bases outside the gene matches: 6. The length of the CDR3 is 13 residues.

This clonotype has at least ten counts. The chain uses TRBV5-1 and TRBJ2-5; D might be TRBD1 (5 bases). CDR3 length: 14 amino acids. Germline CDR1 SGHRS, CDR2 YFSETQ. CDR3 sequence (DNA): TGCGCACCCGAAATTACAGGAATCGAAGAGACCCAGTACTTC. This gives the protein CAPEITGIEETQYF.

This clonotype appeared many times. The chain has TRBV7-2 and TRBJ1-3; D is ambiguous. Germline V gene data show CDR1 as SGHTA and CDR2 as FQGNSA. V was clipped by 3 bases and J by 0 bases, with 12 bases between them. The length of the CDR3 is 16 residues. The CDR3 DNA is TGTGCCAGCAGCTTTGATTCGGTGATCTCTGGAAACACCATATATTTT. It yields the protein CASSFDSVISGNTIYF.

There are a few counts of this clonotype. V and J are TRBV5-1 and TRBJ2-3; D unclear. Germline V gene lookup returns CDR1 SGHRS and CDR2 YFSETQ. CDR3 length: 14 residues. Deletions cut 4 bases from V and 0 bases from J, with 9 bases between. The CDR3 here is CASSPMDSTDTQYF. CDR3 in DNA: TGCGCCAGCAGCCCCATGGACAGCACAGATACGCAGTATTTT.

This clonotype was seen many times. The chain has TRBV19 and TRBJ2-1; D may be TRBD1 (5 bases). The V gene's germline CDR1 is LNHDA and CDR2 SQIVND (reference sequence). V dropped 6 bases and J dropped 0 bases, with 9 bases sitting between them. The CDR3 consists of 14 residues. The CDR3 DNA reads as TGTGCCAGTAGAAGGGGAAACTCCTACAATGAGCAGTTCTTC. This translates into CASRRGNSYNEQFF.

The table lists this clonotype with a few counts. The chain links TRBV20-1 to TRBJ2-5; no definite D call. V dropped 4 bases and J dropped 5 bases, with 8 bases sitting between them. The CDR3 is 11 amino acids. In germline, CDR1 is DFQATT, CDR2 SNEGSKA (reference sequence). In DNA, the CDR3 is TGCAGTGCTAATATAATCGAGACCCAGTACTTC. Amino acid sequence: CSANIIETQYF.

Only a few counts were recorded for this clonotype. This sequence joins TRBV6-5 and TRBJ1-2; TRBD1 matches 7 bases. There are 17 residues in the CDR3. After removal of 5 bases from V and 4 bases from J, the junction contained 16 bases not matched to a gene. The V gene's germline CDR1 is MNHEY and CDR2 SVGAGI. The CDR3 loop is CASSALDRTIIGYGYTF. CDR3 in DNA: TGTGCCAGCAGTGCGTTGGACAGGACCATTATTGGCTATGGCTACACCTTC.

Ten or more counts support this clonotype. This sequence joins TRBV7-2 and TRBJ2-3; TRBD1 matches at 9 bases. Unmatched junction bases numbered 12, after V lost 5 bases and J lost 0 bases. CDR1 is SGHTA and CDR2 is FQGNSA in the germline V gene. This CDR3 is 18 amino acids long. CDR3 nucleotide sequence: TGTGCCAGCAGCCCGCAGGGACAGGGACGGTCTAGCACAGATACGCAGTATTTT. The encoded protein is CASSPQGQGRSSTDTQYF. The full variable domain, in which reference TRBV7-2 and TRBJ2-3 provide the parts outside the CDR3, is GAGVSQSPSNKVTEKGKDVELRCDPISGHTALYWYRQSLGQGLEFLIYFQGNSAPDKSGLPSDRFSAERTGGSVSTLTIQRTQQEDSAVYLCASSPQGQGRSSTDTQYFGPGTRLTVL.

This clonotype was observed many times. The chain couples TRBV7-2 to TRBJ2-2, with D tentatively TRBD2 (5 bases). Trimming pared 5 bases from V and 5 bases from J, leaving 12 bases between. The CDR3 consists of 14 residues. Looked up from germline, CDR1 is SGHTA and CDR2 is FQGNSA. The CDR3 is CASSVRPGTGELFF. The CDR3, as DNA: TGTGCCAGCAGCGTACGGCCGGGAACCGGGGAGCTGTTTTTT.

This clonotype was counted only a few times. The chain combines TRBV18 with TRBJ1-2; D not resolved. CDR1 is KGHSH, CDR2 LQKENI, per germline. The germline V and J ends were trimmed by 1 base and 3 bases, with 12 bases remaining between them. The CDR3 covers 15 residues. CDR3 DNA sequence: TGTGCCAGCTCACCACGTTCTGTTTTTGACTATGGCTACACCTTC. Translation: CASSPRSVFDYGYTF. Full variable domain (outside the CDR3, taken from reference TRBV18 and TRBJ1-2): NAGVMQNPRHLVRRRGQEARLRCSPMKGHSHVYWYRQLPEEGLKFMVYLQKENIIDESGMPKERFSAEFPKEGPSILRIQQVVRGDSAAYFCASSPRSVFDYGYTFGSGTRLTVV.

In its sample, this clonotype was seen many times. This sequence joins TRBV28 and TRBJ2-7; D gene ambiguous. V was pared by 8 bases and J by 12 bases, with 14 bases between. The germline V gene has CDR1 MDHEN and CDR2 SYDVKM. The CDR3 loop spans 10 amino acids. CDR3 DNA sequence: TGTGCCAGCGGTCCCCTACGAACGTACTTC. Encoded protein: CASGPLRTYF.

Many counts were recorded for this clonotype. CDR3 loop: CASSLGHGYTF. As DNA, the CDR3 is TGTGCCAGCAGCTTGGGTCATGGCTACACCTTC. This chain connects TRBV7-2 to TRBJ1-2; D is undetermined. Trimming cost V 3 bases and J 6 bases, with 5 bases left between them. Per the germline V gene, CDR1 is SGHTA and CDR2 is FQGNSA. This CDR3 contains 11 residues.

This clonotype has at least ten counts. The CDR3 protein is CASSSSSGGAADTQYF. The DNA for the CDR3 is TGTGCCAGCAGCTCATCCAGCGGGGGGGCCGCAGATACGCAGTATTTT. The genes are TRBV7-2 and TRBJ2-3; 10 bases map to TRBD2. CDR1 SGHTA and CDR2 FQGNSA come from the germline V gene. Trimming took 4 bases from V and 4 from J; bases not matched to a gene: 8. CDR3 length: 16 amino acids.

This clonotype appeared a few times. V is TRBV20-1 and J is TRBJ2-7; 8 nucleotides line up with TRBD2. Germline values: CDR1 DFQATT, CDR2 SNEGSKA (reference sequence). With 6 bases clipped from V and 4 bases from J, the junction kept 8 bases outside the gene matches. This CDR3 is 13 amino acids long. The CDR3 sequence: CSAGGPGGYEQYF. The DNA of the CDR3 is TGCAGTGCGGGGGGCCCGGGGGGGTACGAGCAGTACTTC.

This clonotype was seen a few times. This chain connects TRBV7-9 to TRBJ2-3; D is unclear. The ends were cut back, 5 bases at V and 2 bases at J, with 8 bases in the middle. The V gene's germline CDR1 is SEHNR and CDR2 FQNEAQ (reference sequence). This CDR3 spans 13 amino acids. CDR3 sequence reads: CASSTPNTDTQYF. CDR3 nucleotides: TGTGCCAGCAGCACGCCGAACACAGATACGCAGTATTTT.